At least ten counts were recorded for the clone carrying this T cell receptor (beta chain). Antigen: not known. This specimen belongs to a study of regulatory T cells in long-lasting Graves disease. Per the germline V gene, CDR1 is SGHAT and CDR2 is FQNNGV. With 1 base removed from V and 2 bases from J, the gap between germline ends came to 12 bases. The CDR3 is made up of 15 amino acids. Study-level results: There were preferences for TRBV28, TRBJ1-2 and TRBJ2-5 in persistent disease.

The time point is: newly diagnosed GD, antithyroid drugs for less than 3 months. PBMC RNA was the source of the TCR library. Relying on iRepertoire HTBI primers and Arm-PCR of CDR3 regions, the team built TCR beta libraries. MiXCR, applied by TCRdb to the multiplex PCR reads, yields one record per CDR3 protein. The table has approximately 350,000 distinct CDR3 sequences, roughly 12% seen once. In addition, the sample was reused for a study of T cells in Graves' hyperthyroidism and ophthalmopathy. Per that paper: Most clonotypes that expanded in the thyroid above 0.001 also showed up in blood.

The source material was peripheral blood mononuclear cells (PBMCs), sampled at new diagnosis, from a patient treated with antithyroid drugs. The source is a woman in her late teens or twenties with Graves disease. This chain links TRBV11-2 with TRBJ2-7; possible D gene TRBD1, 6 bases. The CDR3 bases are TGTGCCAGCAGCTTAGCAGGGGCAGGGACCTACGAGCAGTACTTC. Protein: CASSLAGAGTYEQYF.